This T cell receptor (beta chain) was obtained from a study of T cell responses to AZD1222 COVID-19 vaccine. Some clones are missing from TCRdb's copy, which holds only in-frame ones; the method was immunoSEQ multiplex PCR. The data contain more than 85,000 clones, over 75% of them singletons. This CDR3 is built from 12 residues. V was shortened by 1 base and J by 7 bases, with 5 bases between the two germline ends. The V gene's germline CDR1 is LNHDA and CDR2 SQIVND (reference sequence). Material: peripheral blood, obtained on day 0 of AZD1222 vaccination. The TCR originated in an adult in good health. V usage is TRBV19 and J usage is TRBJ2-1, with D unclear. CDR3 residues: CASSIGRNEQFF. In nucleotides, the CDR3 is TGTGCCAGTAGTATAGGACGAAATGAGCAGTTCTTC.